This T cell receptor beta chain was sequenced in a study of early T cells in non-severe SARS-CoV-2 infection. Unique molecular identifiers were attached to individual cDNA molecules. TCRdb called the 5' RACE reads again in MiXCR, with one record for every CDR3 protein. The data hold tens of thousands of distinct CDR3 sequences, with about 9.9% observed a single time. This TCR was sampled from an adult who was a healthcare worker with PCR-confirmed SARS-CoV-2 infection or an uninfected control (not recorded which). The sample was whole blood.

CDR3 nucleotides: TGTGCCAGCAGCCTACTAGGACTAGCTTCCTACGAGCAGTACTTC. Its protein is CASSLLGLASYEQYF. The chain joins TRBV11-2 to TRBJ2-7; 8 bases align to TRBD2. Trimming cost V 5 bases and J 1 base; bases outside gene matches: 7. CDR1 is SGHAT, CDR2 FQNNGV, per germline. The length of the CDR3 is 15 residues. Using reference TRBV11-2 and TRBJ2-7 for the parts outside the CDR3, the full variable domain is EAGVAQSPRYKIIEKRQSVAFWCNPISGHATLYWYQQILGQGPKLLIQFQNNGVVDDSQLPKDRFSAERLKGVDSTLKIQPAKLEDSAVYLCASSLLGLASYEQYFGPGTRLTVT.